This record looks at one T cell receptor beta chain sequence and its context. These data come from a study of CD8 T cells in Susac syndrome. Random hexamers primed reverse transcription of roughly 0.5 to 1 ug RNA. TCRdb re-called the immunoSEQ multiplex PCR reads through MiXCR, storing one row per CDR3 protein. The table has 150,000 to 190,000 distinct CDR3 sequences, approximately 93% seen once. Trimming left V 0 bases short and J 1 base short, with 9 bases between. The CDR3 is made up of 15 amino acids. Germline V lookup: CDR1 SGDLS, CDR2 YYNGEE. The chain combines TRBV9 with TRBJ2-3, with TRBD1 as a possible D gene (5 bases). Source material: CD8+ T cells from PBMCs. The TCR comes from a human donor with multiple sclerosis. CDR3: CASSVGDSGTDTQYF. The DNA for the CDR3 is TGTGCCAGCAGCGTAGGCGACAGCGGCACAGATACGCAGTATTTT.